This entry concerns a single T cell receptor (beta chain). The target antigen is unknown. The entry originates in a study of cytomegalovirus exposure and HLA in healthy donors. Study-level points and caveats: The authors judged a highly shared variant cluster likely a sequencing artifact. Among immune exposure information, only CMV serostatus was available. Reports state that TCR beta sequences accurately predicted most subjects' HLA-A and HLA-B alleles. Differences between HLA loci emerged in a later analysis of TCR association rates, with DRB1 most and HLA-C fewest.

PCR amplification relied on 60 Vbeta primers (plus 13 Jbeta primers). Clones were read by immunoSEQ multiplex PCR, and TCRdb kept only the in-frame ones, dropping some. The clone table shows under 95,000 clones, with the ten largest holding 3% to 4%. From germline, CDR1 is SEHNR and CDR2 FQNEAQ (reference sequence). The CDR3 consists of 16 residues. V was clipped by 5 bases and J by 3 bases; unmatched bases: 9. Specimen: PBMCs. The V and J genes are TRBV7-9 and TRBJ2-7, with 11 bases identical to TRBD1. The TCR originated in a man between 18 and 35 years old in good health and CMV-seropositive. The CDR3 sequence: CASSQMDRGPGYEQYF. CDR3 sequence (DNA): TGTGCCAGCAGCCAAATGGACAGGGGGCCCGGCTACGAGCAGTACTTC.